Here is one TCR beta chain with its context. The CDR3 totals 17 residues. Germline CDR1 and CDR2: SEHNR and FQNEAQ (reference sequence). V shed 6 bases and J shed 8 bases, with 25 bases lying between them. This table comes from immunoSEQ multiplex PCR, and its TCRdb copy is limited to in-frame clones, with some not included. The sample lists 15,000 to 20,000 clones; around 70% were seen once. The entry originates in a study of OX40 agonist ivuxolimab in advanced cancers. About the study: Enrollees could have had prior anti-PD-1, anti-PD-L1 or anti-CTLA-4 therapy, which around 43% had received. Three patients responded partially, comprising one with hepatocellular carcinoma and two with cutaneous melanoma.

The sample in question was CD4+ or CD8+ T cells sorted from blood, obtained in a trial of the OX40 agonist ivuxolimab. This clonotype originated in an adult with an advanced solid tumor such as melanoma, head and neck, liver or kidney cancer. The rearrangement uses TRBV7-9 and TRBJ1-4, with D possibly being TRBD1 (5 bases). Written as DNA, the CDR3 is TGTGCCAGCAGGTCCTGGGACCGGGTTGGCGTCGGGGAAAAACTGTTTTTT. Amino acid sequence: CASRSWDRVGVGEKLFF.